This is a list of T cell receptor beta chains from one sample in a study of metastatic and nonmetastatic thyroid tumors. With MiXCR, TCRdb called clones anew from the PCR reads. The sample has 6,500 to 8,500 clones, less than 30% seen once; the top ten hold 25% to 30%. The sequencing input was tumor tissue. The origin of the receptors is a female donor with papillary thyroid cancer or a benign thyroid nodule (not recorded which). Some clones in this sample may be carry-over from other donors' samples. Both conserved end residues are part of each CDR3. For some rows the clone size is stated as once, few or many, or as a class when expanded; others skip it.

V: TRBV6-1
size: NA
CDR3: CASTQGGLWDTQYF

V: TRBV15
size: few
CDR3: CATSRDVAGGYEQYF

V: TRBV5-1
size: few
CDR3: CASSSQGVERNYGYTF

V: TRBV6-2/TRBV6-3
size: medium-sized
CDR3: CASSYLRDYHIRQYF

V: TRBV5-1
size: few
CDR3: CASSLSGKWEQFF

V: TRBV6-1
size: few
CDR3: CASSQGPVAGHSYEQYF

V: TRBV7-9
size: once
CDR3: CASSTGQTGNTIYF

V: TRBV20-1
size: once
CDR3: CSARESQDIGENTIYF

V: TRBV6-1
size: few
CDR3: CASTGTGGGYTF

V: TRBV28
size: few
CDR3: CASSPAVSGAQGTEAFF

V: TRBV9
size: few
CDR3: CASNAGRNGDSPLHF

V: TRBV12-3/TRBV12-4
size: NA
CDR3: CASSLAGAREAFF

V: TRBV6-6
size: few
CDR3: CASSYKLSYEQYF

V: TRBV20-1
size: medium-sized
CDR3: CSAQGAHGYTF

V: TRBV7-9
size: NA
CDR3: CASSWSGSEVNEQFF

V: TRBV11-2
size: NA
CDR3: CASSQRAGGIYTYNEQFF